This T cell receptor beta chain was sequenced in a study of tumor and adjacent non-tumor tissue in lung cancer. A single count supports this clonotype. Germline and junction disagree at one end, which may indicate a read error. The library came from three nested PCR rounds adapted from ARM-PCR protocols. MiXCR was run by TCRdb on the multiplex PCR reads, yielding one entry per CDR3 protein. The table shows 90,000 to 100,000 distinct CDR3 sequences, with 75% to 85% occurring only once. The germline gives CDR1 MNHNS, CDR2 SASEGT. The CDR3 length is 14 residues. This sample's RNA came from whole unsorted tissue. More than 3 cm separated this lung sample from the edge of the tumor.

The clonotype originates from a man in his sixties with small cell lung cancer. The chain couples TRBV6-1 to TRBJ2-1; D uncertain. The sequencing input was distant non-tumor lung tissue. The CDR3: CVSIFSWSMNEQFF. The CDR3, as DNA: TGTGTCAGCATCTTTAGCTGGAGTATGAATGAGCAGTTCTTC.